The 20 T cell receptor beta chains below come from one sample, sequenced in a study of blood T cell repertoires in COVID-19. The assay was immunoSEQ multiplex PCR, and TCRdb's table has in-frame clones only and misses some. This table holds fewer than 350,000 clones, 86% found once. Material: peripheral blood. These TCRs come from a woman aged 70-85 years with COVID-19, enrolled during active disease.

This rearrangement joins TRBV27 to TRBJ1-2, with TRBD1 matching over 10 bases. Losses at the gene ends were 7 bases for V and 8 bases for J; bases not matched to a gene: 7. This CDR3 region has 13 residues. The germline V gene encodes CDR1 MNHEY and CDR2 SMNVEV (reference sequence). The CDR3 here is CASTPTGGRGYTF. CDR3 bases: TGTGCCAGCACCCCGACAGGGGGCCGGGGCTACACCTTC.

The chain carries TRBV29-1 and TRBJ1-2; no reliable D call. The V end lost 0 bases, the J end lost 8 bases, and 10 bases lay between the germline ends. The CDR3 has 12 amino acids. From germline, CDR1 is SQVTM and CDR2 ANQGSEA. The CDR3, as DNA: TGCAGCGTTGAAGACATTTTCGAGGGCTACACCTTC. Protein: CSVEDIFEGYTF.

V gene TRBV9 combines with J gene TRBJ1-2; maybe TRBD1 (5 bases). Trimming left V 4 bases short and J 4 bases short, with 14 bases between. In germline, CDR1 is SGDLS, CDR2 YYNGEE. This CDR3 is built from 14 residues. The CDR3 loop is CASSLGVQAYGYTF. The CDR3 DNA sequence: TGTGCCAGCAGCCTCGGAGTACAGGCCTATGGCTACACCTTC.

V gene TRBV29-1 combines with J gene TRBJ2-1; possibly TRBD1 for D (8 bases). Trimming stripped 1 base from V and 4 bases from J, with 17 bases between. The V gene's germline CDR1 is SQVTM and CDR2 ANQGSEA. The CDR3 consists of 16 residues. The CDR3 reads CSVEATGGGLYNEQFF. CDR3 DNA: TGCAGCGTTGAAGCCACAGGGGGGGGGCTGTACAATGAGCAGTTCTTC.

This chain joins TRBV7-9 and TRBJ2-1, with 9 bases that match TRBD1. Germline V gene lookup returns CDR1 SEHNR and CDR2 FQNEAQ (reference sequence). The trim removed 3 bases at V and 7 bases at J, leaving 7 bases unmatched. The CDR3 covers 15 residues. CDR3 region: CASSFIRDRENEQFF. In DNA form, the CDR3 reads TGTGCCAGCAGCTTTATCCGGGACAGGGAGAATGAGCAGTTCTTC.

The chain couples TRBV6-5 to TRBJ1-1, with a weak D call TRBD1 (5 bases). CDR3 length: 16 amino acids. CDR1 MNHEY and CDR2 SVGAGI come from the germline V gene. V lost 2 bases, J lost 7 bases, and 20 bases lay in between. In nucleotides, the CDR3 is TGTGCCAGCAGTTACGGATCGACGGGCAGGGTGAGTGAAGCTTTCTTT. Translating it yields CASSYGSTGRVSEAFF.

The chain links TRBV6-5 to TRBJ1-2, with 8 bases matching TRBD1. This CDR3 has 14 amino acids. V dropped 8 bases and J dropped 3; count of bases not matched to a gene: 8. Germline CDR1 is MNHEY and CDR2 is SVGAGI. The CDR3 coding sequence is TGTGCCAGCCGTAGGACAGGGCCGTACTATGGCTACACCTTC. It encodes CASRRTGPYYGYTF.

This chain connects TRBV4-1 to TRBJ2-5; the match to TRBD2 covers 10 bases. Germline lookup yields CDR1 MGHRA and CDR2 YSYEKL. With V trimmed by 0 bases and J by 2 bases, 6 bases remained unmatched. This CDR3 is built from 17 residues. CDR3 residues: CASSQDLELAGQETQYF. The CDR3 DNA sequence: TGCGCCAGCAGCCAAGATCTTGAACTAGCGGGGCAAGAGACCCAGTACTTC.

This chain links TRBV18 with TRBJ1-2; D gene uncertain. CDR3 length: 13 amino acids. With 2 bases removed from V and 6 bases from J, the gap between germline ends came to 10 bases. Germline V gene data show CDR1 as KGHSH and CDR2 as LQKENI. The CDR3 region is CASSPSKGDGYTF. The CDR3 nucleotides are TGTGCCAGCTCACCATCTAAAGGAGATGGCTACACCTTC.

The chain has TRBV11-2 and TRBJ2-5, with TRBD2 identical over 7 bases. In germline, CDR1 is SGHAT, CDR2 FQNNGV. The CDR3 sequence is 16 residues long. V trimming: 1 base; J trimming: 2 bases; junction bases outside the gene matches: 7. The CDR3 protein is CASSLGPAGQQETQYF. The CDR3 DNA reads TGTGCCAGCAGCTTAGGTCCAGCGGGGCAACAAGAGACCCAGTACTTC.

For this clone: The sample holds other DNA sequences that translate to the same CDR3. This chain links TRBV5-1 with TRBJ1-2; 7 positions match TRBD1. This CDR3 contains 13 residues. Per germline, CDR1 SGHRS and CDR2 YFSETQ. Trimming took 2 bases from V and 5 from J; bases not matched to a gene: 3. The CDR3 region has the DNA TGCGCCAGCAGCTTAGACAGGGTATATGGCTACACCTTC. Amino acids: CASSLDRVYGYTF.

In DNA, the CDR3 is TGTGCCAGCAGCCTAGATGTCGGTCAGGGGGTTGACGAGCAGTACTTC. This translates into CASSLDVGQGVDEQYF. V usage is TRBV11-1 and J usage is TRBJ2-7; 7 bases align to TRBD1. CDR1 and CDR2 (germline): SGHAT, FQDESV (reference sequence). The CDR3 loop spans 16 amino acids. With V trimmed by 5 bases and J by 5 bases, 15 bases remained unmatched.

This chain connects TRBV7-2 to TRBJ2-3; 12 bases align to TRBD2. J gave up 3 bases and V 6 bases, and 4 bases lay outside the gene matches. The CDR3 is 15 residues long. Looked up from germline, CDR1 is SGHTA and CDR2 is FQGNSA. The CDR3: CASRRTSGATDTQYF. DNA of the CDR3: TGTGCCAGCAGACGGACTAGCGGGGCAACAGATACGCAGTATTTT. Full variable domain (rest looked up from reference TRBV7-2 and TRBJ2-3): GAGVSQSPSNKVTEKGKDVELRCDPISGHTALYWYRQSLGQGLEFLIYFQGNSAPDKSGLPSDRFSAERTGGSVSTLTIQRTQQEDSAVYLCASRRTSGATDTQYFGPGTRLTVL.

The count of this clone is one. This rearrangement joins TRBV10-1 to TRBJ2-1, with 10 positions matching TRBD2. CDR3 length: 16 amino acids. With 0 bases clipped from V and 4 bases from J, the junction kept 3 bases outside the gene matches. Per the germline V gene, CDR1 is WNHNN and CDR2 is SYGVQD (reference sequence). CDR3 protein: CASSESLAGAYNEQFF. The DNA for the CDR3 is TGCGCCAGCAGTGAGTCCCTAGCGGGGGCATACAATGAGCAGTTCTTC.

This clone was observed a few times. The gene calls are TRBV15 and TRBJ2-5, with D perhaps TRBD1 (6 bases). The CDR3 runs 12 residues. Germline CDR1 reads LNHNV; CDR2 reads YYDKDF (reference sequence). Trimming stripped 8 bases from V and 1 base from J, with 8 bases between. CDR3 DNA sequence: TGTGCCACCGGGACATTCCAAGAGACCCAGTACTTC. Protein product: CATGTFQETQYF.

The count of this clone is one. V usage is TRBV20-1 and J usage is TRBJ2-5, with D perhaps matching TRBD1 (5 bases). This CDR3 contains 13 residues. Between the trimmed V and J ends, which lost 5 bases and 4 bases, there was a span of 14 bases. Germline V gene data show CDR1 as DFQATT and CDR2 as SNEGSKA (reference sequence). CDR3 coding DNA: TGCAGTGCTCGTGACACAGGACGAGAGACCCAGTACTTC. Translating gives CSARDTGRETQYF.

This chain uses TRBV27 with TRBJ2-2, with D possibly matching TRBD2 (5 bases). Per germline, CDR1 MNHEY and CDR2 SMNVEV (reference sequence). V was pared by 4 bases and J by 2 bases, with 11 bases between. This CDR3 spans 15 amino acids. The DNA of the CDR3 is TGTGCCAGCAGTTCGTGGACTTATAACACCGGGGAGCTGTTTTTT. Amino acid sequence: CASSSWTYNTGELFF.

The CDR3 region is CASSPRPGVGELFF. The DNA for the CDR3 is TGCGCCAGCAGCCCCAGACCGGGGGTCGGGGAGCTGTTTTTT. The rearrangement uses TRBV10-1 and TRBJ2-2; perhaps TRBD2 as D (6 bases). The CDR3 runs 14 residues. Trimming left V 6 bases short and J 7 bases short, with 15 bases between. The germline CDR1 and CDR2 sequences are WNHNN and SYGVQD (reference sequence).

This clone appeared a single time. The rearrangement joins TRBV7-3 to TRBJ2-5, with 9 bases matching TRBD1. Trimming cost V 7 bases and J 2 bases; bases outside gene matches: 2. The CDR3 is 13 residues long. Germline assignment: CDR1 SGHTA and CDR2 FQGTGA. The CDR3 region is CASKGQGQETQYF. CDR3 coding DNA: TGTGCCAGCAAAGGACAGGGGCAAGAGACCCAGTACTTC.

The chain links TRBV27 to TRBJ2-7; D possibly corresponds to TRBD1 (5 bases). The CDR3 is made up of 15 amino acids. Germline CDR1 reads MNHEY; CDR2 reads SMNVEV (reference sequence). Trimming left V 5 bases short and J 6 bases short, with 20 bases between. As DNA, the CDR3 is TGTGCCAGCAGTCCTCTACAGGATCCCCCCGGCGAGCAGTACTTC. It yields the protein CASSPLQDPPGEQYF.